This T cell receptor (beta chain) was found in a study of glioma-infiltrating T cells. Amplification of TCR alpha and beta CDR3 regions from RNA used iRepertoire nested multiplex PCR. One-step reverse transcription and amplification started from roughly 100-400 ng of tissue mRNA or PBMC total RNA. TCRdb used MiXCR to reprocess the multiplex PCR reads, holding one entry per CDR3 protein. The table has about 140,000 distinct CDR3 sequences, 39% seen once. Regarding the study as a whole: Tissue and blood shared very few CDR3 sequences. Above-expected tissue-blood divergence occurred in all gliomas, most in low-grade ones.

Details on this clonotype: Its antigen is undetermined.

The sequence came from a human donor with low-grade glioma or glioblastoma, undergoing nonglioma brain surgery, or in good health (not recorded which). The sequencing sample was made of glioma tissue, nonneoplastic brain tissue, or PBMCs (not recorded which).

The CDR3 nucleotides read TGTGCCATCAGGGGAGGGGAGACCCAGTACTTC. Translation gives CAIRGGETQYF. The chain combines TRBV6-1 with TRBJ2-5; tentatively, D is TRBD2 (7 bases). Trimming stripped 10 bases from V and 5 bases from J, with 11 bases between. This CDR3 region has 11 residues. From germline, CDR1 is MNHNS and CDR2 SASEGT.